The 18 T cell receptor beta chains reported below all come from one sample, sequenced in a study of blood T cells in healthy people across ages. It was with a sample-barcoded 5' primer and a J-beta primer mix that a second PCR of about 7 to 12 cycles was run. TCRdb itself ran the 5' RACE reads through MiXCR, one entry per CDR3 protein. The data contain about 940,000 distinct CDR3 sequences, around 49% of them singletons. Sequencing was done on a sample of blood. Receptors were obtained from a man aged 25-45 years in good health.

The chain couples TRBV13 to TRBJ1-4, with D perhaps TRBD1 (6 bases). Germline V gives CDR1 PRHDT, CDR2 FYEKMQ (reference sequence). Trimming cost V 5 bases and J 0 bases, with 13 bases left between them. The CDR3 has 16 residues. Here the CDR3 reads CASSTSDSATNEKLFF. In DNA, the CDR3 is TGTGCCAGCAGCACTTCGGACAGTGCAACTAATGAAAAACTGTTTTTT.

To note about this clonotype: A single base separates this from a much larger clone, so it may be a read error. The chain is built from TRBV7-3 and TRBJ2-3; D is unresolved. CDR3 length: 15 amino acids. Deletions cut 2 bases from V and 0 bases from J, with 9 bases between. Germline V gives CDR1 SGHTA, CDR2 FQGTGA. CDR3 region: CASSLWPASTDTQYF. The CDR3 DNA sequence: TGTGCCAGCAGCTTATGGCCGGCTAGCACAGATACGCAGTATTTT.

This clonotype was seen only a few times. The V gene is TRBV27, the J gene TRBJ1-1, with D possibly being TRBD1 (5 bases). V was cut by 0 bases and J by 4 bases, with 15 bases left in between. This CDR3 has 16 residues. Per the germline V gene, CDR1 is MNHEY and CDR2 is SMNVEV (reference sequence). For the CDR3, the DNA is TGTGCCAGCAGTTTATCGGACACCCGGAGGGGCACTGAAGCTTTCTTT. Amino acid sequence: CASSLSDTRRGTEAFF.

The gene calls are TRBV2 and TRBJ2-3, with 8 nucleotides matching TRBD2. V was pared by 3 bases and J by 5 bases, with 19 bases of the junction left unmatched. The germline V gene has CDR1 SNHLY and CDR2 FYNNEI. This CDR3 spans 19 amino acids. The CDR3 spells CASSERGSGVLLPQDTQYF. The DNA of the CDR3 is TGTGCCAGCAGTGAGAGGGGTAGCGGGGTCCTCTTGCCCCAAGATACGCAGTATTTT. The complete variable domain, with remaining parts taken from reference TRBV2 and TRBJ2-3, reads EPEVTQTPSHQVTQMGQEVILRCVPISNHLYFYWYRQILGQKVEFLVSFYNNEISEKSEIFDDQFSVERPDGSNFTLKIRSTKLEDSAMYFCASSERGSGVLLPQDTQYFGPGTRLTVL.

This clonotype was seen only once. The gene calls are TRBV7-2 and TRBJ2-1, with 8 bases lining up with TRBD1. The CDR3 has 17 amino acids. Germline CDR1 and CDR2: SGHTA and FQGNSA. J was trimmed by 8 bases and V by 3 bases; bases with no gene match: 15. The CDR3 is CASSFMYGQGVRDEQFF. CDR3 nucleotides: TGTGCCAGCAGCTTTATGTACGGACAGGGAGTTAGAGATGAGCAGTTCTTC.

Regarding this clonotype: Just one base apart from a much larger clone, this may be a read error. The DNA for the CDR3 is TGCAGTGCTAGGAGGATGGACAGGGCAAGCACAGATACGCGGTATTTT. Its translation is CSARRMDRASTDTRYF. This chain joins TRBV20-1 and TRBJ2-3; 8 nucleotides align to TRBD1. This CDR3 has 16 residues. From germline, CDR1 is DFQATT and CDR2 SNEGSKA (reference sequence).

As concerns this clonotype: Mismatch with germline at one junction end may stem from a read error. J is TRBJ2-4 and V is TRBV20-1; D is perhaps TRBD1 (5 bases). The J call is doubtful: the DNA matches TRBJ2-5 better. Germline CDR1 is DFQATT and CDR2 is SNEGSKA (reference sequence). This CDR3 comprises 15 residues. The CDR3, as DNA: TGCAGTGCTGGAGATAGGGGCCCATCCCAAGAGACCCAGTACTTC. Protein: CSAGDRGPSQETQYF.

V usage is TRBV20-1 and J usage is TRBJ2-1; TRBD2 matches at 8 bases. Germline V CDR1 and CDR2: DFQATT, SNEGSKA (reference sequence). The J segment lost 9 bases and the V segment lost 0 bases, leaving 10 bases of the junction unmatched. The CDR3 is 15 residues long. CDR3 sequence reads: CSARERTGGQVEQFF. The CDR3 DNA reads TGCAGTGCTAGAGAGAGGACGGGGGGGCAGGTTGAGCAGTTCTTC.

The CDR3 region has the DNA TGTGCCAGCATCGGGGCGAGCTCCTACAATGAGCAGTTCTTC. Amino acid sequence: CASIGASSYNEQFF. V is TRBV25-1 and J is TRBJ2-1; D is possibly TRBD1 or TRBD2 (5 bases each). Trimming pared 7 bases from V and 0 bases from J, leaving 10 bases between. This CDR3 is 14 amino acids long. From germline, CDR1 is MGHDK and CDR2 SYGVNS.

The chain recombines TRBV28 with TRBJ2-4; possible D gene TRBD2, 5 bases. TRBJ2-7 matches the DNA end more closely, so the J call is doubtful. This CDR3 contains 14 residues. The V gene's germline CDR1 is MDHEN and CDR2 SYDVKM. The CDR3 coding sequence is TGTGCCAGCAGTTCAGGAGCGGTACACTACGAGCAGTACTTC. The encoded protein is CASSSGAVHYEQYF.

This sequence joins TRBV6-5 and TRBJ1-2; D is perhaps TRBD1 (5 bases). This CDR3 has 13 amino acids. Germline CDR1 is MNHEY and CDR2 is SVGAGI. The germline V and J ends were trimmed by 5 bases and 3 bases, with 10 bases remaining between them. In DNA, the CDR3 is TGTGCCAGCAGTGACGGGGCCGACTATGGCTACACCTTC. This gives the protein CASSDGADYGYTF.

Only one count was recorded for this clonotype. This may arise from a read error, as a much more abundant clone is one base away. J is TRBJ2-1 and V is TRBV20-1, with 9 bases matching TRBD1. Per the germline V gene, CDR1 is DFQATT and CDR2 is SNEGSKA (reference sequence). The CDR3 consists of 15 residues. The DNA of the CDR3 is TGCAATGCTAGCAAAAACAGGGGGCTATGGAATGAGCAGTTCTTC. This sequence encodes CNASKNRGLWNEQFF.

This clonotype occurred a few times. One end of the junction fails to match germline, which may point to a read error. The chain employs TRBV2 and TRBJ1-2; 7 bases fit TRBD1. CDR1 and CDR2 from the germline V gene are SNHLY and FYNNEI. CDR3 length equals 13 residues. The CDR3 DNA reads TGTGCCACCAGTCAGGGGGAGCAACATGGCTACACCTTC. Amino acids: CATSQGEQHGYTF.

This clonotype was seen a handful of times. The J gene is TRBJ2-7, the V gene TRBV6-2 or TRBV6-3; D remains unclear. The V gene lost 6 bases and the J gene lost 2 bases, with 8 bases spanning the gap. Germline V gene lookup returns CDR1 MNHEY and CDR2 SVGEGT. CDR3 length: 12 residues. The CDR3 bases are TGTGCCAGCAGAAACGGTCCCTACGAGCAGTACTTC. Amino acid sequence: CASRNGPYEQYF.

The chain combines TRBV3-1 with TRBJ1-5; tentative D call: TRBD1 (5 bases). Per germline, CDR1 LGHDT and CDR2 YNNKEL (reference sequence). The CDR3 loop spans 15 amino acids. Trimming took off 0 bases at V and 7 bases at J, with 13 bases between the two ends. The CDR3 protein is CASSQEGGVAQPQHF. The CDR3 DNA is TGTGCCAGCAGCCAAGAGGGGGGTGTGGCCCAGCCCCAGCATTTT.

This clonotype was detected only a few times. CDR3 protein: CASSQLGLEYEQYF. The CDR3 coding sequence is TGCGCCAGCAGCCAGCTGGGACTAGAATACGAGCAGTACTTC. This chain joins TRBV4-1 and TRBJ2-7, with TRBD2 identical over 8 bases. V shed 3 bases, J shed 4 bases, and the junction held 5 bases outside the gene matches. The CDR3 contains 14 residues. Germline V lookup: CDR1 MGHRA, CDR2 YSYEKL.

This clonotype showed up just a few times. The chain links TRBV6-5 to TRBJ2-1; D call uncertain. The V and J ends lost 7 bases and 4 bases respectively, with 11 bases between them. Looked up from germline, CDR1 is MNHEY and CDR2 is SVGAGI. The CDR3 length is 13 residues. DNA of the CDR3: TGTGCCAGCACCCCCTTAGGGTACAATGAGCAGTTCTTC. This encodes CASTPLGYNEQFF.

This clonotype was seen a few times. The chain is built from TRBV12-3 or TRBV12-4 and TRBJ2-5; D gene uncertain. TRBJ2-7 explains the end of the DNA better; the J call may be wrong. This CDR3 spans 14 amino acids. Written as DNA, the CDR3 is TGTGCCAGCAGTTTAAAGGCAGTTTCGGGCGAGCAGTACTTC. Translating it yields CASSLKAVSGEQYF.